This TCR beta chain appears in the sequencing data of a study of T-cell memory formation after mild COVID-19. Background on the study: TCR clusters mostly belonged to single donors.

The CDR3 is 13 residues long. Looked up from germline, CDR1 is LNHDA and CDR2 is SQIVND (reference sequence). Germline trimming cut 6 bases from V and 4 bases from J; bases unmatched to any gene: 5. Constant-segment primers were used for 5'RACE, and the resulting TCR alpha and TCR beta cDNA libraries carried sample barcodes and UMIs. Via MiXCR, TCRdb re-called the 5' RACE reads, giving one row per CDR3 protein. The sample has 190,000 or so distinct CDR3 sequences; over 20% are singletons. This sequence was found in an adult woman who had mild COVID-19 (a few samples of this study predate the infection). Cell type and time point are not known. Sequencing used PBMCs or a T cell subset sorted from them (not recorded which). V is TRBV19 and J is TRBJ1-2, with TRBD1 identical over 7 bases. CDR3 loop: CASRTGLFYGYTF. CDR3 coding DNA: TGTGCCAGTAGGACAGGGCTTTTCTATGGCTACACCTTC. The complete variable domain, with remaining parts taken from reference TRBV19 and TRBJ1-2, reads DGGITQSPKYLFRKEGQNVTLSCEQNLNHDAMYWYRQDPGQGLRLIYYSQIVNDFQKGDIAEGYSVSREKKESFPLTVTSAQKNPTAFYLCASRTGLFYGYTFGSGTRLTVV.